This paragraph reports one TCR beta chain. Germline assignment: CDR1 SGHRS and CDR2 YFSETQ. The CDR3 runs to 14 residues. V lost 1 base to trimming and J lost 8 bases; unmatched junction nucleotides: 5. The sample comes from a study of blood T cell repertoires in COVID-19. Study summary: Both acute and convalescent COVID-19 samples were obtained from the United States, Italy and Spain. From T cells, B-cell-depleted T cells, or PBMCs came the material, which was cDNA or gDNA.

Per the original methods: Amplification of reference gene primers provided the estimated nucleated cell counts. TCRdb keeps only in-frame clones here, not all; method: immunoSEQ multiplex PCR. That table supplies the V and J calls and clone size; D and trimming were determined from the DNA. The sample records about 190,000 clones, more than 85% being singletons. The V and J genes are TRBV5-1 and TRBJ2-7, with TRBD2 matching over 11 bases. Sequencing was done on a sample of peripheral blood. The TCR comes from a man aged 35 to 55 with active or convalescent COVID-19. This chain's CDR3 is CASSLSLAGGQQYF. CDR3 DNA sequence: TGCGCCAGCAGCTTGAGTCTAGCGGGGGGACAGCAGTACTTC.